Listed below are T cell receptor beta chains from one sample, sequenced in a study of T cells after posttransplantation cyclophosphamide. Clones were read by immunoSEQ multiplex PCR, and TCRdb kept only the in-frame ones, dropping some. This sample comprises approximately 34,000 clones, none seen once only. Material for sequencing was PBMCs. These receptors were collected from a woman aged 45-60 years in good health and a related stem cell transplant donor. CDR3s include the opening cysteine and the closing phenylalanine or tryptophan. Each record gives: clone size, V gene, D gene, J gene, CDR3 protein, CDR3 DNA. The D gene is left open where the match is weak. A clone size is listed for some rows: how often the clone was seen (once, few, many), or a class if it is expanded.

size: many
V: TRBV7-2
D: TRBD2
J: TRBJ2-3
CDR3: CASSRGVAGGPRNTQYF
DNA: TGTGCCAGCAGCCGAGGGGTAGCGGGAGGGCCAAGGAATACGCAGTATTTT

size: many
V: TRBV18
D: TRBD2
J: TRBJ2-4
CDR3: CASSPLAGGPGSTKNIQYF
DNA: TGTGCCAGCTCACCACTCGCGGGAGGGCCCGGCTCAACCAAAAACATTCAGTACTTC

size: many
V: TRBV19
D: TRBD1
J: TRBJ1-2
CDR3: CASSISYRGFKNYGYTF
DNA: TGTGCCAGTAGTATATCATACAGGGGGTTTAAGAACTATGGCTACACCTTC

size: many
V: TRBV2
D: .
J: TRBJ1-5
CDR3: CASSPHQSNQPQHF
DNA: TGTGCCAGCAGTCCTCACCAGAGCAATCAGCCCCAGCATTTT

size: many
V: TRBV14
D: .
J: TRBJ2-7
CDR3: CASSPTRLVEQYF
DNA: TGTGCCAGCAGCCCGACCCGACTAGTCGAGCAGTACTTC

size: many
V: TRBV19
D: TRBD1
J: TRBJ2-1
CDR3: CASSISGDRANEQFF
DNA: TGTGCCAGTAGTATAAGCGGGGACAGGGCTAATGAGCAGTTCTTC

size: many
V: TRBV6-1
D: TRBD1
J: TRBJ2-3
CDR3: CASSEGRGLGSDTQYF
DNA: TGTGCCAGCAGTGAAGGCAGGGGGTTGGGGTCAGATACGCAGTATTTT

size: .
V: TRBV9
D: .
J: TRBJ2-2
CDR3: CASSVSGDWRPTGELFF
DNA: TGTGCCAGCAGCGTAAGTGGGGACTGGAGGCCCACCGGGGAGCTGTTTTTT

size: many
V: TRBV6-6
D: TRBD2
J: TRBJ2-1
CDR3: CASSPTSGSSGNEQFF
DNA: TGTGCCAGCAGCCCGACTAGCGGGAGCTCGGGAAATGAGCAGTTCTTC

size: few
V: TRBV7-2
D: .
J: TRBJ2-1
CDR3: CASSLEAVYNEQFF
DNA: TGTGCCAGCAGCTTAGAGGCGGTTTACAATGAGCAGTTCTTC

size: many
V: TRBV5-4
D: .
J: TRBJ2-5
CDR3: CASSPRPRAETQYF
DNA: TGTGCCAGCAGCCCGCGACCCAGGGCGGAGACCCAGTACTTC

size: many
V: TRBV19
D: .
J: TRBJ1-5
CDR3: CASSMFGGLSNQPQHF
DNA: TGTGCCAGTAGTATGTTCGGAGGGCTGAGCAATCAGCCCCAGCATTTT

size: many
V: TRBV30
D: .
J: TRBJ2-2
CDR3: CAWRSGVSTGELFF
DNA: TGTGCCTGGAGGTCGGGGGTTAGCACCGGGGAGCTGTTTTTT

size: many
V: TRBV2
D: TRBD1
J: TRBJ2-7
CDR3: CASTLDRNSYEQYF
DNA: TGTGCCAGCACCTTGGACAGGAACTCCTACGAGCAGTACTTC

size: many
V: TRBV13
D: .
J: TRBJ1-5
CDR3: CASSISSNQPQHF
DNA: TGTGCCAGCAGCATATCCAGCAATCAGCCCCAGCATTTT